The clone carrying this T cell receptor (beta chain) was picked up many times. The antigen remains undetermined. This CDR3 is built from 13 residues. The data stem from a study of T-cell reconstitution after alpha-beta-depleted transplantation in children. Study-wide findings and caveats: The main origin of T-cell counts and diversity one year after transplant was newly produced T cells. It was reported that alpha-beta T cells came from several hundred expanded graft clones (about two months after transplant). Surviving recipient T cells and thymic progenitors accounted for the high day-60 TCRbeta diversity observed in some patients.

It was with unique molecular identifiers that the TCRbeta library was prepared. Each CDR3 protein is one row after TCRdb ran MiXCR on the PCR reads. The sample yields under 35,000 distinct CDR3 sequences, under 8% seen once. This chain uses TRBV3-2 with TRBJ2-5; the table assigns TRBD1, which was not confirmed against the DNA. TRBV3-2 is a documented pseudogene. Source: PBMCs, mostly from graft donor cells, taken 180 days after TCRalphabeta/CD19-depleted stem cell transplant. The origin of this receptor is a male patient aged 10 to 17 who had a stem cell transplant for acute myeloid leukemia, so the T cells may come from the graft donor. CDR3 region: CASPPQCVETQYF. The CDR3 nucleotides are TGTGCCAGCCCCCCCCAGTGCGTGGAGACCCAGTACTTC.